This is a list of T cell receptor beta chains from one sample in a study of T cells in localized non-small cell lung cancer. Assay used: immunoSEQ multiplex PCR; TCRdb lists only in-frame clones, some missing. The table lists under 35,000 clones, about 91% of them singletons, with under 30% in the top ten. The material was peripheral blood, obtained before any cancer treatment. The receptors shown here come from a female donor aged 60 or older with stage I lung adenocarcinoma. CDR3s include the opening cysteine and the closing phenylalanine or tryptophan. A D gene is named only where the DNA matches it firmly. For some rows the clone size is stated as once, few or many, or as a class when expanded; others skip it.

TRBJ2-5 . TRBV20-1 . CSAGGEETQYF TGCAGTGCTGGTGGGGAAGAGACCCAGTACTTC
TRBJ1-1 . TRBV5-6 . CASSLTGSKAFF TGTGCCAGCAGCTTGACAGGGTCGAAAGCTTTCTTT
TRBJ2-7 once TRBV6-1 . CASSEIMGAAYEQYF TGTGCCAGCAGTGAAATTATGGGGGCGGCCTACGAGCAGTACTTC
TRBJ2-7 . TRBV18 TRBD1 CASSRGTGGIYEQYF TGTGCCAGCTCACGGGGGACAGGGGGAATCTACGAGCAGTACTTC
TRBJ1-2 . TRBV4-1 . CASSYPARQRVYGYTF TGCGCCAGCAGCTACCCAGCGCGGCAGAGGGTATATGGCTACACCTTC
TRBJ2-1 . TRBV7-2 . CASSPSGWFNEQFF TGTGCCAGCAGCCCTTCCGGGTGGTTCAATGAGCAGTTCTTC
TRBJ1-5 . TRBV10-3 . CAISESLGGENQPQHF TGTGCCATCAGTGAGTCGTTGGGTGGAGAGAATCAGCCCCAGCATTTT
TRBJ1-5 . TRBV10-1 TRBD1 CASSHDRGQYSNQPQHF TGCGCCAGCAGTCACGACAGGGGCCAGTATAGCAATCAGCCCCAGCATTTT
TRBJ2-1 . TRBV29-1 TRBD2 CSVEGLRVSGSRNEQFF TGCAGCGTTGAGGGACTTAGGGTTAGCGGGAGTAGGAATGAGCAGTTCTTC
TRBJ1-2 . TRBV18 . CASVQELRNHGYTF TGTGCCAGCGTACAGGAGCTCAGGAACCATGGCTACACCTTC
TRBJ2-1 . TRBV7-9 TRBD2 CASSLRGVVNNEQFF TGTGCCAGCAGCTTACGGGGGGTGGTTAACAATGAGCAGTTCTTC
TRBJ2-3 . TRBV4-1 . CASSQDLLDVSTDTQYF TGCGCCAGCAGCCAAGATTTGTTGGACGTAAGCACAGATACGCAGTATTTT
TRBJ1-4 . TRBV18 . CASSPTGNEKLFF TGTGCCAGCTCACCAACGGGGAATGAAAAACTGTTTTTT
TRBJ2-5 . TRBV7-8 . CASSFRGAETQYF TGTGCCAGCAGCTTTAGGGGTGCGGAGACCCAGTACTTC
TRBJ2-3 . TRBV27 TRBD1 CASSSDRGTDTQYF TGTGCCAGCAGTTCTGACAGGGGCACAGATACGCAGTATTTT
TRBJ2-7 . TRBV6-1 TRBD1 CASLKTGPSSYEQYF TGTGCCAGCTTAAAGACAGGGCCGAGCTCCTACGAGCAGTACTTC
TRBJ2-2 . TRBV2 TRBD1 CASSSPTGGGTGELFF TGTGCCAGCAGTTCCCCGACAGGGGGAGGCACCGGGGAGCTGTTTTTT
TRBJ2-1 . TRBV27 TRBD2 CASSRGTSYNEQFF TGTGCCAGCTCGAGGGGGACTAGCTACAATGAGCAGTTCTTC
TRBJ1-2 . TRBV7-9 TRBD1 CATRGGNYGYTF TGTGCCACGAGAGGGGGCAACTATGGCTACACCTTC
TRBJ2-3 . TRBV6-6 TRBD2 CASSYLSGRAADTQYF TGTGCCAGCAGTTACTTAAGCGGGAGGGCCGCGGATACGCAGTATTTT
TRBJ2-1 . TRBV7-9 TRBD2 CASTAGGGAYNEQFF TGTGCCAGCACCGCTGGTGGGGGGGCCTACAATGAGCAGTTCTTC
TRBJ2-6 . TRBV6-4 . CASSVGVSGANVLTF TGTGCCAGCAGTGTCGGGGTCTCTGGGGCCAACGTCCTGACTTTC
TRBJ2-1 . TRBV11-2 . CASSLDRWNNEQFF TGTGCCAGCAGCTTAGATAGGTGGAACAATGAGCAGTTCTTC
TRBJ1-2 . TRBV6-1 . CASSERSRPRTF TGTGCCAGCAGTGAAAGGAGTCGGCCGAGGACCTTC
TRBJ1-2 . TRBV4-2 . CASSHPRDGAIYGYTF TGTGCCAGCAGCCACCCGCGGGACGGCGCGATATATGGCTACACCTTC
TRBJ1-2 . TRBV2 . CASSDPGVALYGYTF TGTGCCAGCAGTGATCCGGGGGTCGCGCTTTATGGCTACACCTTC
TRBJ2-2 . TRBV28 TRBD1 CASSPGTGGELFF TGTGCCAGCAGCCCGGGGACAGGCGGGGAGCTGTTTTTT
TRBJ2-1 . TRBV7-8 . CASNQYRGEQFF TGTGCCAGCAACCAATATAGGGGTGAGCAGTTCTTC
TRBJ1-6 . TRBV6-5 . CASSYGWRRGSPLHF TGTGCCAGCAGTTACGGCTGGCGACGCGGTTCACCCCTCCACTTT
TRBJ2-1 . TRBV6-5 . CASSYMNLPRNEQFF TGTGCCAGCAGTTACATGAACCTCCCGCGGAATGAGCAGTTCTTC
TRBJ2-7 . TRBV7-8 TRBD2 CASKLAGGYTEQYF TGTGCCAGCAAACTAGCGGGAGGCTATACAGAGCAGTACTTC
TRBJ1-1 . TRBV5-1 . CASSLGSTVNTEAFF TGCGCCAGCAGCTTGGGGAGCACAGTTAACACTGAAGCTTTCTTT
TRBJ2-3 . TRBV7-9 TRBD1 CASSLAGDRVPRTDTQYF TGTGCCAGCAGCTTAGCGGGTGACAGGGTTCCTCGCACAGATACGCAGTATTTT
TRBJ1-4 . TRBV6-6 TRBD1 CASSRQGATNEKLFF TGTGCCAGCAGTAGACAGGGAGCAACTAATGAAAAACTGTTTTTT
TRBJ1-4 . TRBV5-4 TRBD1 CASSSGGLGEKLFF TGTGCCAGCAGCTCAGGGGGTTTAGGAGAAAAACTGTTTTTT
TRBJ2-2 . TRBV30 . CAYSKELNTGELFF TGTGCCTACTCCAAGGAACTGAACACCGGGGAGCTGTTTTTT
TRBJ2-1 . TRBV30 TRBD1 CAWSVRGRMIYNEQFF TGTGCCTGGAGTGTAAGGGGGCGTATGATCTACAATGAGCAGTTCTTC
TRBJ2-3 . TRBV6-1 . CASSVGLPQSTDTQYF TGTGCCAGCAGTGTCGGACTACCCCAGAGCACAGATACGCAGTATTTT
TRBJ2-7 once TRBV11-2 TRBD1 CASSLRDSSSYEQYF TGTGCCAGCAGCTTAAGGGACAGCAGCTCCTACGAGCAGTACTTC
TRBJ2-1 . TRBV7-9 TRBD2 CASSLKAGDHNEQFF TGTGCCAGCAGCTTAAAAGCGGGAGACCACAATGAGCAGTTCTTC
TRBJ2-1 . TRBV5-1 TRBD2 CASSLGLALNEQFF TGCGCCAGCAGCTTGGGACTAGCGCTCAATGAGCAGTTCTTC
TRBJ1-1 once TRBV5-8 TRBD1 CASSRTGETEAFF TGTGCCAGCAGCCGAACAGGGGAGACTGAAGCTTTCTTT
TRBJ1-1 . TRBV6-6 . CAISEAGNTEAFF TGTGCCATCTCGGAGGCCGGGAACACTGAAGCTTTCTTT
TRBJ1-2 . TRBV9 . CASSAQTGPLGGYTF TGTGCCAGCAGCGCCCAGACCGGGCCCCTCGGCGGCTACACCTTC
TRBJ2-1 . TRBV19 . CASSMSVNEQFF TGTGCCAGTAGTATGTCGGTCAATGAGCAGTTCTTC
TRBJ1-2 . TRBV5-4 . CASSFGVDGYGYTF TGTGCCAGCAGCTTTGGGGTTGATGGCTATGGCTACACCTTC
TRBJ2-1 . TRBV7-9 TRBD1 CASSSLSRGRGHHNEQFF TGTGCCAGCAGCTCCCTGAGCCGGGGCAGGGGGCATCACAATGAGCAGTTCTTC
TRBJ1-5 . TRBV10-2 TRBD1 CASSEGTGIQPQHF TGCGCCAGCAGTGAGGGGACAGGGATTCAGCCCCAGCATTTT